The T cell receptor (beta chain) under discussion was sequenced for a study of shared clonotypes between healthy human individuals (dated by TCRdb to 2020 to 2022). With respect to the entire study: The cohort comprised a couple of women and a few men aged 18 to 49 years. To increase sequencing depth and limit assay-specific biases, different laboratories used diverse techniques to prepare libraries and sequence TCR repertoires. For each donor, CD4 naive and CD4 memory were each run on three plates, CD8 naive on two plates, and CD8 memory on one plate. The study deeply sequenced blood TCR repertoires of about five healthy adults to estimate repertoire size and the extent of clonotype sharing between individuals. Per donor, leukapheresis produced somewhere between about 0.9 and 10 billion PBMCs.

Donors were healthy HIV-negative adults with no recently reported acute infections or vaccinations. Every donor was a Caucasian adult living in Nashville, Tennessee, USA. CD4+ T cells were enriched through magnetic negative selection, after which naive cells were positively selected on CD45RA and the remaining negative fraction served as the memory subset. After blood collection by leukapheresis, PBMCs were isolated using Ficoll-Histopaque density gradient centrifugation and then cryopreserved in the vapor phase of liquid nitrogen. Purity and quantity of every magnetically sorted T cell population were checked by analytical flow cytometry. From each sorted fraction, genomic DNA was isolated and quantified by UV absorbance on a Nanodrop 2000c. Results and caveats for the whole study, not just this receptor: Naive subsets generally had larger estimated clonotype richness than memory subsets. The genetic and exposure-history diversity represented was limited by the small number of donors. Sharing across several donors was observed for roughly 5.4% of naive CD4, less than 4% of naive CD8, 2.3% of memory CD4, and about 0.4% of memory CD8 clonotypes. Pairwise subsampling indicated that sequencing depth was expected to affect the degree of clonotype sharing among donors. Sampling was limited to blood, and TCR repertoires in tissue likely differ from TCR repertoires in blood. Higher generation probabilities were observed for clonotypes shared by all four sorted-subset donors than for non-shared clonotypes. Rarefaction of sorted-subset datasets indicated incomplete sequencing despite the large sequencing depth.

TCR CDR3 regions were amplified from genomic DNA by multiplex PCR using the deep immunoSEQ assay. For each cell subset, the extracted genomic DNA was distributed evenly across all wells of several immunoSEQ 96-well plates, and each plate served as one replicate. For sorted subsets, about 0.2 ug genomic DNA, equal to about 30,000 T cell genomes, was loaded into each replicate PCR. Purified libraries were measured with a Qubit 3.0 fluorometer, size-checked on a Bioanalyzer 2100, and measured again with the KAPA Library Quantification kit. Each immunoSEQ 96-well plate was sequenced on its own single-read 150-cycle Illumina NextSeq 550 flow cell. The published analysis was carried out like this. Because only junctional sequences without quality scores were contained in the immunoSEQ output, filtering matching that applied to full-length reads could not be performed. Sequences were annotated with PyIR, a Python wrapper for IgBLAST v1.9, using IMGT germline references to assign V/J genes and CDR3. Reads were removed for weak V/J assignments (E-value above 1e-6), missing CDR3, stop codons, out-of-frame junctions, or ambiguous translated residues. A V3J clonotype was defined by an identical inferred V gene, J gene, and CDR3 amino acid sequence. Percentage overlap between repertoires was computed as shared unique clonotypes divided by the size of the smaller repertoire. RTK rarefaction, the Chao1 estimator, and Recon v2.1 estimates of unobserved clonotypes were used to assess repertoire richness. Generation probabilities for all TCRbeta clonotypes obtained by the gDNA method from four donors were computed using OLGA. TCRdb carries this immuneACCESS record with in-frame sequences only. Its versions omit some clonotypes, under half of them owing to an unresolved V gene in the studies checked, with the rest unexplained. D and trimming were read from the DNA, whereas the V and J calls and clone size are those reported in that table. Recorded for this sample are roughly 2,500,000 clones; approximately 94% of them occurred a single time. Jointly, the top ten make up 0.36% of the sample.

About this clone itself: Its antigen remains undetermined. Nothing much larger sits one base from this clone, and base qualities are not available.

CDR1 and CDR2 are drawn from the germline V gene: MNHNS, SASEGT. Trimming removed 8 bases from V and 8 bases from J; the gene matches leave 11 bases unexplained. The CDR3 runs 13 residues from the cysteine to the phenylalanine. Only the CDR3 portion is preserved as DNA: 39 bases, with reading frame beginning at the first base. In this chain, TRBV6-1 is recombined with TRBJ1-1; TRBD1 fits 7 bases in the junction. The source of this sequence is a man aged 18 to 29 in good health. Some clones in this sample may be carry-over from other donors' samples. Sequenced sample: naive CD4+ T cells from PBMCs. Reading the label with the study, this specimen's cell subset or site is: CD45RA+ positively selected. The base sequence is TGTGCCAGCGGCACAAGACAGGGTATAGAAGCTTTCTTT. Its protein is CASGTRQGIEAFF.